This is a list of T cell receptor beta chains from one sample in a study of neurological immune-mediated disorders. TCRdb re-analysed the 5' RACE reads in MiXCR, keeping a single row per CDR3 protein. The table includes approximately 74,000 distinct CDR3 sequences, roughly 5.5% detected once. The sequenced material came from PBMCs. The receptors derive from a young man with multiple sclerosis. Each CDR3 is given with its conserved first and last residue. D genes are given only for firm matches. The size entry gives how often the clone was seen (once, few, many) or a class if it is expanded.

J gene: TRBJ1-5
D gene: .
clone size: many
V gene: TRBV7-2
CDR3 protein: CASSSQRGEGGRTLGSNQPQHF
CDR3 DNA: TGTGCCAGCAGCTCACAGAGGGGGGAAGGGGGAAGGACCCTAGGTAGCAATCAGCCCCAGCATTTT

J gene: TRBJ2-2
D gene: TRBD2
clone size: many
V gene: TRBV7-6
CDR3 protein: CASSFGLAGAGELFF
CDR3 DNA: TGTGCCAGCAGCTTTGGACTAGCGGGAGCCGGGGAGCTGTTTTTT

J gene: TRBJ1-1
D gene: .
clone size: many
V gene: TRBV4-3
CDR3 protein: CASSQDAGAGAFF
CDR3 DNA: TGCGCCAGCAGCCAAGACGCGGGGGCGGGGGCCTTCTTT

J gene: TRBJ2-2
D gene: TRBD2
clone size: many
V gene: TRBV4-2
CDR3 protein: CASSQAYSGGGNTGELFF
CDR3 DNA: TGTGCCAGCAGCCAAGCCTATAGCGGGGGGGGAAACACCGGGGAGCTGTTTTTT

J gene: TRBJ2-3
D gene: TRBD1
clone size: many
V gene: TRBV6-5
CDR3 protein: CASRSSWTGGRDTQYF
CDR3 DNA: TGTGCCAGCAGATCCTCCTGGACAGGCGGGCGGGATACGCAGTATTTT

J gene: TRBJ2-6
D gene: TRBD2
clone size: many
V gene: TRBV5-1
CDR3 protein: CASSLGLAGGPGANVLTF
CDR3 DNA: TGCGCCAGCAGCTTGGGACTAGCGGGGGGTCCCGGGGCCAACGTCCTGACTTTC

J gene: TRBJ2-7
D gene: TRBD2
clone size: many
V gene: TRBV5-1
CDR3 protein: CASSPPLTGGGHEQYF
CDR3 DNA: TGCGCCAGCAGCCCTCCGCTGACCGGGGGAGGGCACGAGCAGTACTTC

J gene: TRBJ1-2
D gene: .
clone size: few
V gene: TRBV7-2
CDR3 protein: CASSLALRTVNYGYTF
CDR3 DNA: TGTGCCAGCAGCTTAGCGCTTAGGACAGTCAACTATGGCTACACCTTC

J gene: TRBJ1-2
D gene: .
clone size: many
V gene: TRBV5-1
CDR3 protein: CASSTAGTREGYTF
CDR3 DNA: TGCGCCAGCAGTACGGCAGGGACAAGGGAAGGCTACACCTTC

J gene: TRBJ2-1
D gene: TRBD2
clone size: many
V gene: TRBV9
CDR3 protein: CASSGKRDEQFF
CDR3 DNA: TGTGCCAGCAGCGGGAAGCGGGACGAGCAGTTCTTC